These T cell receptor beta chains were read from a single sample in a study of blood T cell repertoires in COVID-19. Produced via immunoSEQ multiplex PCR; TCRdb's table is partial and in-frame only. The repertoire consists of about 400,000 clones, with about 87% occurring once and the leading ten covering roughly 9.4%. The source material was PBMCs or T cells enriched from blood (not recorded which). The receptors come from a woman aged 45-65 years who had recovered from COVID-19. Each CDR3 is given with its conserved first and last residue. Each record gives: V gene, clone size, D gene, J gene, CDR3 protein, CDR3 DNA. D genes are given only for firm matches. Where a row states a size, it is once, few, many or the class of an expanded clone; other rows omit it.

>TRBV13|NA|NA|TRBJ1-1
CASSLRQPYTEAFF
TGTGCCAGCAGCTTAAGACAGCCGTACACTGAAGCTTTCTTT
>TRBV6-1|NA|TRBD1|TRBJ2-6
CASSDIWTGSSGANVLTF
TGTGCCAGCAGTGATATTTGGACAGGGAGCTCTGGGGCCAACGTCCTGACTTTC
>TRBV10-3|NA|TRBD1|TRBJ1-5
CAISERGRRDQPQHF
TGTGCCATCAGTGAGAGGGGGCGCCGGGATCAGCCCCAGCATTTT
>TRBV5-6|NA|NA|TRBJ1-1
CASSFPGKLYTEAFF
TGTGCCAGCAGCTTTCCAGGGAAGCTGTACACTGAAGCTTTCTTT
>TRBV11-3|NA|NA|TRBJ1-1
CASSFGQGRDTEAFF
TGTGCCAGCAGCTTCGGGCAGGGAAGGGACACTGAAGCTTTCTTT
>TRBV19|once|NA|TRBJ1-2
CASSSRAGGYTF
TGTGCCAGTAGTAGCAGGGCTGGTGGCTACACCTTC
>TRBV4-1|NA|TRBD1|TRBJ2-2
CASSHDRVGYTGELFF
TGCGCCAGCAGCCACGACAGGGTGGGGTACACCGGGGAGCTGTTTTTT
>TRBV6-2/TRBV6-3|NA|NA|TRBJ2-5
CASSPSIQGQETQYF
TGTGCCAGCAGTCCCTCGATACAGGGCCAAGAGACCCAGTACTTC
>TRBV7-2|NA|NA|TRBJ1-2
CASSDLPAGEGYTF
TGTGCCAGCAGCGATTTACCGGCCGGGGAGGGCTACACCTTC
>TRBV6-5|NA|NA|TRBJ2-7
CASRTGSSYEQYF
TGTGCCAGCAGGACGGGGAGCTCCTACGAGCAGTACTTC
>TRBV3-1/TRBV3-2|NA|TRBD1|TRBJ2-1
CASSQGQGAYNEQFF
TGTGCCAGCAGCCAGGGACAGGGGGCGTACAATGAGCAGTTCTTC
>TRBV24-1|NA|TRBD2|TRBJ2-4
CATSDTRLAGIQYF
TGTGCCACCAGTGATACAAGACTAGCCGGCATTCAGTACTTC
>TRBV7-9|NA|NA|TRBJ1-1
CASSPSRYGDIPEAFF
TGTGCCAGCAGCCCCTCTCGGTACGGGGATATTCCTGAAGCTTTCTTT
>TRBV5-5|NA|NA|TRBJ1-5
CASSLGTLNQPQHF
TGTGCCAGCAGCTTGGGGACACTAAATCAGCCCCAGCATTTT
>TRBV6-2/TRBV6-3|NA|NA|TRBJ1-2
CASSYPGVSGYTF
TGTGCCAGCAGTTACCCAGGGGTAAGCGGCTACACCTTC
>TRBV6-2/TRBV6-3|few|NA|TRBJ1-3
CASSYSGGTGNTIYF
TGTGCCAGCAGTTACTCAGGGGGAACTGGAAACACCATATATTTT
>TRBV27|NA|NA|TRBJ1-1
CASSSIQDPMGEAFF
TGTGCCAGCAGTTCCATACAGGACCCGATGGGTGAAGCTTTCTTT
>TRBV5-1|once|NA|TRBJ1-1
CASSLSGVMNTEAFF
TGCGCCAGCAGCTTATCAGGGGTTATGAACACTGAAGCTTTCTTT
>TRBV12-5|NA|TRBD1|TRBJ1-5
CASGLLQGAQHF
TGTGCTAGTGGTTTGCTACAGGGGGCCCAGCATTTT
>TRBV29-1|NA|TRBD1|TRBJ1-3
CSVADRAGNTIYF
TGCAGCGTTGCAGACAGGGCTGGAAACACCATATATTTT
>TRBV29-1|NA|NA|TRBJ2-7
CSTARGAEQYF
TGCAGCACTGCCAGGGGAGCCGAGCAGTACTTC
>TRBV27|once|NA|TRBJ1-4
CASSLSRFSSEKLFF
TGTGCCAGCAGTTTATCGCGGTTTAGTTCCGAAAAACTGTTTTTT
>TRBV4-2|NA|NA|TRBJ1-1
CASSQEGAMNTEAFF
TGTGCCAGCAGCCAAGAGGGGGCCATGAACACTGAAGCTTTCTTT
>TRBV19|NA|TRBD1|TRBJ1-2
CASSIEGQSLYGYTF
TGTGCCAGTAGTATAGAGGGACAGAGCCTCTATGGCTACACCTTC
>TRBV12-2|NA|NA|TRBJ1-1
CASRYHRRLNTEAFF
TGTGCAAGTCGCTATCACAGGAGACTGAACACTGAAGCTTTCTTT
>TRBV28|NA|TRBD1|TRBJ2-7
CASRLQGADGEQYF
TGTGCCAGCAGACTACAGGGGGCTGATGGCGAGCAGTACTTC
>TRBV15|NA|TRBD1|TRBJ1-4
CATSRDPTGGEKLFF
TGTGCCACCAGCAGAGATCCGACAGGGGGGGAAAAACTGTTTTTT
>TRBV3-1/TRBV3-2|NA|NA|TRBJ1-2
CASSQGGGRAPGYTF
TGTGCCAGCAGCCAAGGGGGAGGCAGGGCGCCGGGCTACACCTTC
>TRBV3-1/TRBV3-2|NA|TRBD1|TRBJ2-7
CASSYPGQGVNEQYF
TGTGCCAGCAGCTACCCGGGACAGGGAGTCAACGAGCAGTACTTC